This TCR beta chain was documented in a study of cytomegalovirus exposure and HLA in healthy donors. With respect to this clone: The antigen is unknown.

Whole-study results and caveats: The authors assumed roughly uniform sequencing depth across donors for presence/absence analyses. The listing of 150 to 200 TCR beta chains classed them as cytomegalovirus-associated.

Both 60 Vbeta primers and 13 Jbeta primers went into the PCR. Clones were read by immunoSEQ multiplex PCR, and TCRdb kept only the in-frame ones, dropping some. The repertoire consists of some 180,000 clones, with about nine tenths occurring once and the leading ten covering approximately 0.98%. The sample consisted of PBMCs. The TCR originated in a boy aged 2 to 10 in good health and CMV-seronegative.

DNA of the CDR3: TGTGCCAGCAGCCAAGATCTTCTAGCCAAAGAGACCCAGTACTTC. Residues: CASSQDLLAKETQYF. The gene calls are TRBV4-2 and TRBJ2-5, with D perhaps TRBD2 (5 bases). CDR3 size: 15 residues. Trimming took 0 bases from V and 3 from J, leaving 11 bases between them. In germline, CDR1 is LGHNA, CDR2 YNFKEQ.